Presented here are 27 T cell receptor beta chains from one specimen sequenced in a study of T cell repertoires in cytomegalovirus infection. Their antigens remain unidentified. TCRdb re-analysed the reads in MiXCR, keeping a single row per CDR3 protein. The sample includes fewer than 950,000 distinct CDR3 sequences, approximately 32% seen only once; the top ten take roughly an eighth. Specimen: cultured CD8+ T cells from PBMCs, collected from culture after CMV antigen stimulation. Receptors originate from a human donor in good health (CMV status not recorded). Some clones in this sample may be carry-over from other donors' samples.

In this sample, this clonotype turned up a few times. The chain couples TRBV5-6 to TRBJ1-2; the match to TRBD1 covers 12 bases. In germline, CDR1 is SGHDT, CDR2 YYEEEE. This CDR3 is built from 14 residues. V dropped 6 bases and J dropped 7; count of bases not matched to a gene: 7. The CDR3 region has the DNA TGTGCCAGCACCTCGGGACAGGGGGCCATTGGCTACACCTTC. It encodes CASTSGQGAIGYTF.

V gene TRBV27 combines with J gene TRBJ1-5, with no clear D. The germline V gene has CDR1 MNHEY and CDR2 SMNVEV (reference sequence). Trimming took off 6 bases at V and 1 base at J, with 13 bases between the two ends. This CDR3 is 15 amino acids long. Here the CDR3 DNA reads TGTGCCAGCAGCCCCCTGGGGTCGAGCAATCAGCCCCAGCATTTT. Its translation: CASSPLGSSNQPQHF.

The sample holds a few counts of this clonotype. V usage is TRBV19 and J usage is TRBJ2-3; 13 nucleotides match TRBD2. Germline V lookup: CDR1 LNHDA, CDR2 SQIVND (reference sequence). The CDR3 covers 16 residues. V dropped 6 bases and J dropped 0; count of bases not matched to a gene: 3. The CDR3 protein is CASRGLAGLSTDTQYF. Here the CDR3 DNA reads TGTGCCAGTAGGGGACTAGCGGGGCTTAGCACAGATACGCAGTATTTT.

This clonotype was seen only a few times. This sequence joins TRBV4-1 and TRBJ2-3; TRBD2 aligns across 9 bases. The CDR3 contains 16 residues. J was trimmed by 1 base and V by 1 base; bases with no gene match: 3. From germline, CDR1 is MGHRA and CDR2 YSYEKL. In DNA, the CDR3 is TGCGCCAGCAGCCAAGGCCTAGCGGGGCGCACAGATACGCAGTATTTT. As protein: CASSQGLAGRTDTQYF.

This clonotype was counted ten times or more. The rearrangement joins TRBV27 to TRBJ2-2; TRBD1 matches at 9 bases. CDR3 length: 16 amino acids. The V gene's germline CDR1 is MNHEY and CDR2 SMNVEV (reference sequence). J was trimmed by 4 bases and V by 6 bases; bases with no gene match: 9. DNA of the CDR3: TGTGCCAGCAGACTGCCCGGGACAGGGATCACCGGGGAGCTGTTTTTT. Its translation is CASRLPGTGITGELFF.

This chain uses TRBV27 with TRBJ1-4, with 9 positions matching TRBD1. Trimming cost V 6 bases and J 11 bases; bases outside gene matches: 13. Germline V CDR1 and CDR2: MNHEY, SMNVEV (reference sequence). The CDR3 runs 15 residues. The CDR3 reads CASRVTGGPPSKLFF. In DNA, the CDR3 is TGTGCCAGCAGGGTCACAGGGGGCCCCCCCTCGAAACTGTTTTTT. The entire variable domain, with the rest obtained from reference TRBV27 and TRBJ1-4, is as follows: EAQVTQNPRYLITVTGKKLTVTCSQNMNHEYMSWYRQDPGLGLRQIYYSMNVEVTDKGDVPEGYKVSRKEKRNFPLILESPSPNQTSLYFCASRVTGGPPSKLFFGSGTQLSVL.

At least ten counts were recorded for this clonotype. This chain joins TRBV7-3 and TRBJ2-3; 10 positions match TRBD2. The V and J ends lost 1 base and 3 bases, in that order; junction bases with no gene match: 13. The CDR3 runs to 19 residues. In germline, CDR1 is SGHTA, CDR2 FQGTGA. The chain's CDR3 is CASSLRPSGGAGGTDTQYF. The CDR3 DNA follows: TGTGCCAGCAGCTTAAGGCCCAGCGGGGGGGCAGGAGGGACAGATACGCAGTATTTT.

In this sample, this clonotype turned up a few times. This chain uses TRBV11-2 with TRBJ2-1; D is uncertain. There are 11 residues in the CDR3. Per germline, CDR1 SGHAT and CDR2 FQNNGV. V was shortened by 2 bases and J by 9 bases, with 5 bases between the two germline ends. This CDR3 reads CASSLPLEQFF. The CDR3 DNA follows: TGTGCCAGCAGCTTACCCCTTGAGCAGTTCTTC.

The chain links TRBV12-3 or TRBV12-4 to TRBJ1-1; the match to TRBD1 covers 7 bases. V was pared by 9 bases and J by 1 base, with 8 bases of the junction left unmatched. The CDR3 contains 14 residues. The DNA for the CDR3 is TGTGCCAGTAGGGGGCTGAAGACGAACACTGAAGCTTTCTTT. Its protein is CASRGLKTNTEAFF.

This sequence joins TRBV6-2 or TRBV6-3 and TRBJ2-7, with TRBD1 matching over 7 bases. The V gene's germline CDR1 is MNHEY and CDR2 SVGEGT. The CDR3 covers 16 residues. V lost 5 bases and J lost 1; bases outside the gene matches: 11. The CDR3 DNA reads as TGTGCCAGCAGTACTGGGACAGCCAGTTTATCCTACGAGCAGTACTTC. It encodes CASSTGTASLSYEQYF.

The chain is built from TRBV2 and TRBJ2-7; 9 bases are a match to TRBD2. Germline values: CDR1 SNHLY, CDR2 FYNNEI. The J segment lost 2 bases and the V segment lost 6 bases, leaving 8 bases of the junction unmatched. The CDR3 spans 15 residues. CDR3 DNA sequence: TGTGCCAGCAGCCCCGGGCCTAGCGGGGCCTACGAGCAGTACGTC. Translation gives CASSPGPSGAYEQYV.

This chain uses TRBV28 with TRBJ2-7; 10 bases are a match to TRBD1. Germline values: CDR1 MDHEN, CDR2 SYDVKM. The CDR3 runs 17 residues. The junction had 13 bases not matched to a gene; V was cut back by 5 bases and J by 3 bases. The CDR3 loop reads CASSLGTGERRNYEQYV. In DNA form, the CDR3 reads TGTGCCAGCAGTCTTGGGACAGGGGAACGCAGAAACTACGAGCAGTACGTC.

The rearrangement joins TRBV29-1 to TRBJ2-7; the D gene is possibly TRBD2 (6 bases). The CDR3 consists of 15 residues. Per germline, CDR1 SQVTM and CDR2 ANQGSEA. Trimming took off 4 bases at V and 1 base at J, with 17 bases between the two ends. In DNA form, the CDR3 reads TGCAGCGTTGGAGGAGGGGAAACCTCTTCCTACGAGCAGTACTTC. Protein product: CSVGGGETSSYEQYF.

The chain recombines TRBV15 with TRBJ2-2; TRBD1 matches at 12 bases. The germline CDR1 and CDR2 sequences are LNHNV and YYDKDF (reference sequence). The CDR3 spans 15 residues. The ends lost 6 bases at V and 5 bases at J; junction bases unmatched: 4. The CDR3 DNA follows: TGTGCCACCAGGAGGGACAGGGGGCGAACCGGGGAGCTGTTTTTT. Its translation is CATRRDRGRTGELFF.

In this sample, this clonotype turned up a few times. This chain connects TRBV27 to TRBJ2-5, with TRBD1 matching 8 bases. Germline V gene lookup returns CDR1 MNHEY and CDR2 SMNVEV (reference sequence). CDR3 length: 16 residues. The J segment lost 2 bases and the V segment lost 5 bases, leaving 10 bases of the junction unmatched. CDR3 region: CASSLTTGGIQETQYF. CDR3 nucleotide sequence: TGTGCCAGCAGTCTGACAACAGGGGGAATACAAGAGACCCAGTACTTC.

Only a few counts were recorded for this clonotype. V gene TRBV6-1 combines with J gene TRBJ2-7; maybe TRBD1 (5 bases). The germline V and J ends were trimmed by 3 bases and 0 bases, with 15 bases remaining between them. The CDR3 extends over 16 amino acids. Per germline, CDR1 MNHNS and CDR2 SASEGT. The chain's CDR3 is CASSDPPQQGSYEQYV. The CDR3 nucleotides are TGTGCCAGCAGTGACCCCCCCCAGCAGGGCTCCTACGAGCAGTACGTC.

This clonotype was detected a few times. This chain links TRBV2 with TRBJ2-1; perhaps TRBD1 as D (6 bases). V lost 5 bases to trimming and J lost 2 bases, with 10 bases between them. The CDR3 sequence is 14 residues long. The germline gives CDR1 SNHLY, CDR2 FYNNEI. The CDR3 DNA reads as TGTGCCAGCAGTACCAGGGGCCCCTACAATGAGCAGTTCTTC. It codes for CASSTRGPYNEQFF.

The chain uses TRBV20-1 and TRBJ1-6; tentative D call: TRBD1 (5 bases). CDR1 is DFQATT, CDR2 SNEGSKA, per germline (reference sequence). V was clipped by 7 bases and J by 4 bases, with 26 bases between them. The CDR3 runs 18 residues. The chain's CDR3 is CSVKDIEETENYNSPLHF. CDR3 coding DNA: TGCAGTGTTAAGGACATCGAGGAGACCGAAAATTATAATTCACCCCTCCACTTT.

The genes are TRBV28 and TRBJ2-7; TRBD1 aligns across 11 bases. The CDR3 sequence is 17 residues long. CDR1 and CDR2 (germline): MDHEN, SYDVKM. V was pared by 6 bases and J by 5 bases, with 15 bases of the junction left unmatched. This CDR3 reads CASSRITPDRGQHEQYF. The CDR3 region has the DNA TGTGCCAGCAGCCGCATAACTCCGGACAGGGGGCAGCACGAGCAGTACTTC. The full variable domain, completed using reference TRBV28 and TRBJ2-7, is DVKVTQSSRYLVKRTGEKVFLECVQDMDHENMFWYRQDPGLGLRLIYFSYDVKMKEKGDIPEGYSVSREKKERFSLILESASTNQTSMYLCASSRITPDRGQHEQYFGPGTRLTVT.

This clonotype occurred a few times. The genes are TRBV4-1 and TRBJ2-2, with D perhaps matching TRBD1 or TRBD2 (5 bases each). Trimming removed 1 base from V and 16 bases from J, with 10 bases in between. The CDR3 loop spans 11 amino acids. CDR1 MGHRA and CDR2 YSYEKL come from the germline V gene. CDR3 nucleotides: TGCGCCAGCAGCCAAGGGGGGAAGCGGTTTTTT. Its translation: CASSQGGKRFF.

There are many counts of this clonotype. The chain links TRBV7-2 to TRBJ2-2; D perhaps matches TRBD2 (5 bases). The CDR3 runs 15 residues. V shed 1 base and J shed 4 bases, with 10 bases lying between them. CDR1 is SGHTA, CDR2 FQGNSA, per germline. The CDR3 spells CASSLEGSGTGELFF. The CDR3 DNA is TGTGCCAGCAGCTTAGAAGGGAGTGGCACCGGGGAGCTGTTTTTT.

Comments on this clonotype: At one of its ends the junction is not consistent with the germline gene, which may arise from a read error. The V call is TRBV4-1, the J call TRBJ1-3; the D gene is possibly TRBD1 (5 bases). The CDR3 runs to 18 residues. CDR1 MGHRA and CDR2 YSYEKL come from the germline V gene. The CDR3 spells CASSQAFRDRSSGYTIYF. CDR3 nucleotide sequence: TGCGCCAGCAGCCAAGCCTTTAGGGACCGCAGCTCTGGATACACCATATATTTT.

The V call is TRBV28, the J call TRBJ1-2; 8 bases fit TRBD1. Trimming cost V 4 bases and J 10 bases; bases outside gene matches: 5. In germline, CDR1 is MDHEN, CDR2 SYDVKM. The length of the CDR3 is 12 residues. The CDR3 DNA follows: TGTGCCAGCAGTTCTGGGACAGGAGCCTACACCTTC. Translation gives CASSSGTGAYTF.

This clonotype was counted ten times or more. The rearrangement uses TRBV7-9 and TRBJ2-5; D perhaps matches TRBD1 (6 bases). V gave up 2 bases and J gave up 1 base, with 17 bases separating them. Germline V gene lookup returns CDR1 SEHNR and CDR2 FQNEAQ (reference sequence). CDR3 length equals 17 residues. The CDR3 DNA follows: TGTGCCAGCAGCTTATACTTCGGGGACATTTTCCAAGAGACCCAGTACTTC. It codes for CASSLYFGDIFQETQYF.

This clonotype was seen many times. The CDR3 protein is CASSNFDRDYSNQPQHF. Written as DNA, the CDR3 is TGTGCCAGCAGCAACTTCGACAGGGACTATAGCAATCAGCCCCAGCATTTT. This chain connects TRBV7-9 to TRBJ1-5, with 7 bases matching TRBD1. The CDR3 sequence is 17 residues long. Germline V gives CDR1 SEHNR, CDR2 FQNEAQ (reference sequence). Unmatched junction bases numbered 10, after V lost 5 bases and J lost 0 bases.

The sample holds a few counts of this clonotype. The chain employs TRBV6-5 and TRBJ2-6; perhaps TRBD1 as D (6 bases). Per germline, CDR1 MNHEY and CDR2 SVGAGI. Trimming removed 8 bases at V and 2 bases at J, with 10 bases between. This CDR3 has 14 amino acids. Here the CDR3 reads CASEPGAGANVLTF. In DNA form, the CDR3 reads TGTGCCAGCGAACCAGGGGCTGGGGCCAACGTCCTGACTTTC.

This clonotype was seen only a few times. The chain joins TRBV10-3 to TRBJ1-2; D is uncertain. CDR1 is ENHRY, CDR2 SYGVKD, per germline. V was shortened by 3 bases and J by 4 bases, with 15 bases between the two germline ends. The CDR3 contains 15 residues. The CDR3 nucleotides read TGTGCCATCAGTGACAAGTGGGCAGACCTCTATGGCTACACCTTC. This sequence encodes CAISDKWADLYGYTF.